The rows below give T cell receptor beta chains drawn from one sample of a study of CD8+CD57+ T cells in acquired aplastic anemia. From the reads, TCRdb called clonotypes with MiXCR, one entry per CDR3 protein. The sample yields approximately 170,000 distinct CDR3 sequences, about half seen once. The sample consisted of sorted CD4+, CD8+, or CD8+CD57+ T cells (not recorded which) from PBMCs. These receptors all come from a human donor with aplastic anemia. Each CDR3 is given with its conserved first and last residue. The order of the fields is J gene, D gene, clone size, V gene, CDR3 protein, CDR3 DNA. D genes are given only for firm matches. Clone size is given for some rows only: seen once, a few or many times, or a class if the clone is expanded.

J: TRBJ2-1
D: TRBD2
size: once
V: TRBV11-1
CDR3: CASSLSGAWSEQFF
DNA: TGTGCCAGCAGCTTGAGCGGGGCCTGGAGTGAGCAGTTCTTC

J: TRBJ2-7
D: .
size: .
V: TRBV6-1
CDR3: CASSEVVGGYRAYEQYF
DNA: TGTGCCAGCAGTGAAGTAGTGGGCGGTTACAGGGCCTACGAGCAGTACTTC

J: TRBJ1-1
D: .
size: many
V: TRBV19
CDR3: CASSKNTEAFF
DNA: TGTGCCAGTTCCAAGAACACTGAAGCTTTCTTT

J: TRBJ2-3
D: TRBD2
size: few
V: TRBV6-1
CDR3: CASSPTSGGATDTQYF
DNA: TGTGCCAGCAGCCCGACTAGCGGGGGGGCTACAGATACGCAGTATTTT

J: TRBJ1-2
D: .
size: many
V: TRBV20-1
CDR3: CSARDPQGAEDGYTF
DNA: TGCAGTGCTAGAGATCCGCAGGGAGCAGAGGATGGCTACACCTTC

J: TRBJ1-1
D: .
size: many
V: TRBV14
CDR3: CASSQGRTKTSAFF
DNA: TGTGCCAGCAGCCAAGGTAGGACAAAAACGTCCGCTTTCTTT

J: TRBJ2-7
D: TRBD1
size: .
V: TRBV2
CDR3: CASSRDRVVHEQYF
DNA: TGTGCCAGCAGTCGCGACAGGGTTGTCCACGAGCAGTACTTC

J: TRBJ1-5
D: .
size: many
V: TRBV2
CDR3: CASSETGRDQPQHF
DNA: TGTGCCAGCAGTGAAACTGGGCGGGATCAGCCCCAGCATTTT

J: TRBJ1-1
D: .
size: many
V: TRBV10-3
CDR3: CAIRIDPNTEAFF
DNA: TGTGCCATCAGAATCGACCCGAACACTGAAGCTTTCTTT

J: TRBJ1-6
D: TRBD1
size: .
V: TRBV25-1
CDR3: CASSAEHPRDREYNSPLHF
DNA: TGTGCCAGCAGTGCTGAACATCCACGGGACAGGGAGTATAATTCACCCCTCCACTTT

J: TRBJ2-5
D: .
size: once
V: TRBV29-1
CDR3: CSPKDGETQYF
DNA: TGCAGCCCGAAAGATGGAGAGACCCAGTACTTC

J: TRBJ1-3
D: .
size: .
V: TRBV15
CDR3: CATSRAFSGTTIYF
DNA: TGTGCCACTAGCAGAGCTTTCTCGGGCACCACCATATATTTT

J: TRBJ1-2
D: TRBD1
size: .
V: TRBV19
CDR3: CASSRDRVYGYTF
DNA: TGTGCCAGTAGTCGGGACAGGGTGTATGGCTACACCTTC

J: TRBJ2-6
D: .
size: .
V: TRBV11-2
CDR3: CASSRLSSGANVLTF
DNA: TGTGCCAGCAGCCGTCTCTCCTCTGGGGCCAACGTCCTGACTTTC

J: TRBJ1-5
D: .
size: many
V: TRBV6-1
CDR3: CASSEKAGSNQPQHF
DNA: TGTGCCAGCAGTGAAAAGGCGGGGAGTAATCAGCCCCAGCATTTT

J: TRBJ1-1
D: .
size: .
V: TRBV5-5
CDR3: CASIGGPNLNTEAFF
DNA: TGTGCCAGCATTGGAGGGCCTAACCTGAACACTGAAGCTTTCTTT

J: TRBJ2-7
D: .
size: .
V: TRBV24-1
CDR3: CATSDFSEDQYF
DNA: TGTGCCACCAGTGATTTTTCCGAAGACCAGTACTTC

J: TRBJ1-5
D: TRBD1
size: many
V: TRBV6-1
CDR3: CASSRTTGASNQPQHF
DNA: TGTGCCAGCAGCCGCACCACAGGGGCGAGCAATCAGCCCCAGCATTTT

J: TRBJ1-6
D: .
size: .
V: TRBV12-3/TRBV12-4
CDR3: CASRFGPADTLTSNSPLHF
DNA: TGTGCCAGCAGATTCGGACCGGCCGATACTCTCACTTCTAATTCACCCCTCCACTTT

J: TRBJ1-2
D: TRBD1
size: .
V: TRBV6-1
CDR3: CASSDKGQGNYGYTF
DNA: TGTGCCAGCAGTGACAAGGGACAGGGAAACTATGGCTACACCTTC

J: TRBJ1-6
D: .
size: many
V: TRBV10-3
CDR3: CAISEGPSRGSPLHF
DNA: TGTGCCATCAGTGAGGGTCCTTCCCGGGGATCACCCCTCCACTTT

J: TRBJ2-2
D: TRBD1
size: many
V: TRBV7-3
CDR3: CASSPQGQGFTGELFF
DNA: TGTGCCAGCAGCCCCCAAGGACAGGGGTTCACCGGGGAGCTGTTTTTT

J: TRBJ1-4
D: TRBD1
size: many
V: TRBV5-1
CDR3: CASSLLGQGGEKLFF
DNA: TGCGCCAGCAGCTTATTAGGACAGGGGGGCGAAAAACTGTTTTTT

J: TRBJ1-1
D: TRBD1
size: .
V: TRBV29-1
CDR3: CSVSQGASEAFF
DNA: TGCAGCGTTAGTCAGGGGGCCTCTGAAGCTTTCTTT

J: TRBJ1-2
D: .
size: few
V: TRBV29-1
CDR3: CTGRGAGPYGYTF
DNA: TGCACCGGTAGGGGGGCAGGACCCTATGGCTACACCTTC

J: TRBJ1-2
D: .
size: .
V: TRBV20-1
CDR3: CSGGGGGYTF
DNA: TGCAGTGGAGGGGGGGGAGGCTACACCTTC

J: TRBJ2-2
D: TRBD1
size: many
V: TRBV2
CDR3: CASSDPRRDRVESGIGELFF
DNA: TGTGCCAGCAGTGATCCCCGCCGGGACAGGGTCGAATCGGGCATCGGGGAGCTGTTTTTT

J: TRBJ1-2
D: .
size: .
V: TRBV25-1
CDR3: CASRATGVNYGYTF
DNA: TGTGCCAGCAGGGCGACAGGTGTTAACTATGGCTACACCTTC

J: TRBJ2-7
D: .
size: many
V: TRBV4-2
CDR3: CASSQEQGGPYEQYF
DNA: TGTGCCAGCAGCCAAGAACAGGGAGGGCCCTACGAGCAGTACTTC

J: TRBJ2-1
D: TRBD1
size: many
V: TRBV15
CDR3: CATSRDRGYNEQFF
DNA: TGTGCCACCAGCAGGGACAGGGGGTACAATGAGCAGTTCTTC

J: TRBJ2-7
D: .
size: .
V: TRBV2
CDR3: CASAVLDVGAEQYF
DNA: TGTGCCAGTGCGGTTTTGGACGTAGGAGCTGAGCAGTACTTC

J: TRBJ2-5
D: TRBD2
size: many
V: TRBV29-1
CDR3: CSVSRTSGGRGETQYF
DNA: TGCAGCGTTTCTAGGACTAGCGGGGGGCGGGGAGAGACCCAGTACTTC

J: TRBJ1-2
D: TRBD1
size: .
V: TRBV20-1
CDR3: CSAREVQGLRGYTF
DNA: TGCAGTGCTAGAGAGGTACAGGGGCTACGTGGCTACACCTTC

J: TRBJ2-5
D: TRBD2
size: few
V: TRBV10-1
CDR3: CASSESGLAGVETQYF
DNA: TGCGCCAGCAGTGAGTCTGGACTAGCGGGGGTTGAGACCCAGTACTTC

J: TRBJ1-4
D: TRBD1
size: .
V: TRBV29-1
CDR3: CSVRTGGTNEKLFF
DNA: TGCAGCGTTAGGACAGGGGGAACTAATGAAAAACTGTTTTTT

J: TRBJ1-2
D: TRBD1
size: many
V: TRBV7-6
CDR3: CASSLAAATGEGYTF
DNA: TGTGCCAGCAGCTTAGCGGCCGCGACAGGGGAGGGCTACACCTTC

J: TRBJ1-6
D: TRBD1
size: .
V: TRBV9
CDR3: CASSVGGQNSPLHF
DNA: TGTGCCAGCAGCGTAGGGGGACAGAATTCACCCCTCCACTTT

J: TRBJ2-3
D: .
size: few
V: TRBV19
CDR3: CASSIGSGATDTQYF
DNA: TGTGCCAGTAGTATCGGGTCAGGTGCCACAGATACGCAGTATTTT